The present T cell receptor (beta chain) was sequenced within a study of CD8+ T cells in alopecia areata. As to this clone: Its target is unknown.

Treatment specified: oral pan-JAK inhibitor, 5-10 mg twice daily. Overall study findings and caveats: Persistence in scalp and blood during tofacitinib was observed for many expanded lesional clones.

V dropped 5 bases and J dropped 10 bases, with 18 bases sitting between them. CDR1 is MNHEY, CDR2 SVGAGI, per germline. The CDR3 is 15 residues long. Extracted RNA was reverse transcribed, and the resulting cDNA served as sequencing template. TCRdb's copy holds only in-frame clones and misses some; the assay was immunoSEQ multiplex PCR. The sample holds fewer than 200,000 clones, roughly 60% seen once. Source: CD4+ T cells sorted from blood, taken at week 24, from a patient treated with tofacitinib. The V and J genes are TRBV6-5 and TRBJ1-6, with D perhaps TRBD1 (5 bases). This TCR came from a human donor with alopecia areata. Here the CDR3 reads CASSPRPPRGSPLHF. The DNA of the CDR3 is TGTGCCAGCAGTCCGCGCCCGCCCCGGGGCTCACCCCTCCACTTT.